Listed below are T cell receptor beta chains from one sample, sequenced in a study of identical twins. From the 5' RACE reads, TCRdb called clonotypes with MiXCR, one entry per CDR3 protein. The data show 750,000 to 950,000 distinct CDR3 sequences, around an eighth seen once. This same sample was also taken into another study, of yellow fever vaccine responses in identical twins.

The sequenced sample was PBMCs. The receptors come from a woman between 18 and 29 years old in good health. Both conserved end residues are part of each CDR3. The D gene is left open where the match is weak. Where a row states a size, it is once, few, many or the class of an expanded clone; other rows omit it.

j_call clone_size v_call d_call cdr3_aa cdr3_nt
TRBJ2-1 few TRBV9 NA CASSVEPGIYEQFF TGTGCCAGCAGCGTAGAGCCAGGTATCTATGAGCAGTTCTTC
TRBJ1-1 NA TRBV7-2 NA CASSAGRMNTEAFF TGTGCCAGCAGCGCGGGGAGGATGAACACTGAAGCTTTCTTT
TRBJ2-7 NA TRBV28 TRBD2 CATAPGTISYEQYF TGTGCCACCGCTCCAGGGACTATCTCCTACGAGCAGTACTTC
TRBJ2-1 few TRBV10-2 NA CASSPNDEQFF TGCGCCAGCTCCCCAAACGATGAGCAGTTCTTC
TRBJ2-3 NA TRBV12-3/TRBV12-4 NA CASSFGGESDTQYF TGTGCCAGCAGTTTTGGCGGGGAGAGCGATACGCAGTATTTT
TRBJ2-7 NA TRBV15 NA CATSMLDSPREQYF TGTGCCACCAGCATGCTGGACTCGCCACGTGAGCAGTACTTC
TRBJ2-1 NA TRBV20-1 TRBD2 CSAAEAGVLAVF TGCAGTGCTGCAGAAGCGGGAGTTTTGGCGGTCTTC
TRBJ2-3 NA TRBV20-1 TRBD2 CSARSVTSGTDTQYF TGCAGTGCTAGAAGTGTGACTAGCGGCACAGATACGCAGTATTTT
TRBJ1-2 few TRBV12-3/TRBV12-4 TRBD1 CASSPVGGGNRYGYTF TGTGCCAGCAGCCCGGTCGGAGGGGGCAATCGCTATGGCTACACCTTC
TRBJ1-5 many TRBV12-3/TRBV12-4 NA CASSLWQGNQPQHF TGTGCCAGCAGTTTATGGCAGGGCAATCAGCCCCAGCATTTT
TRBJ2-1 NA TRBV21-1 NA CASTGPFFNEQFF TGTGCCAGCACCGGACCCTTTTTTAATGAGCAGTTCTTC
TRBJ1-3 NA TRBV7-2 TRBD1 CASSTRTGGSGNTIYF TGTGCCAGCAGCACCCGGACAGGGGGCTCGGGAAACACCATATATTTT
TRBJ1-1 many TRBV15 NA CATSRDRVSVNTEAFF TGTGCCACCAGCAGAGATCGTGTCAGTGTGAACACTGAAGCTTTCTTT
TRBJ2-1 many TRBV3-1 TRBD2 CASSPLAGGGNEQFF TGTGCCAGCAGCCCCCTAGCGGGAGGGGGAAATGAGCAGTTCTTC
TRBJ1-6 many TRBV4-2 NA CASSQEASGGYSPLHF TGTGCCAGCAGCCAAGAGGCGTCCGGAGGGTATTCACCCCTCCACTTT
TRBJ2-7 few TRBV7-8 NA CASSAPGTGAYEQYF TGTGCCAGCAGCGCCCCCGGGACCGGTGCCTACGAGCAGTACTTC
TRBJ2-1 NA TRBV6-5 TRBD2 CASSYSNSLAGVNEQFF TGTGCCAGCAGTTACTCGAATAGTCTAGCGGGGGTAAATGAGCAGTTCTTC
TRBJ1-2 few TRBV28 NA CASSPDRIRRIYGYTF TGTGCCAGCAGCCCGGACCGTATCCGACGAATCTATGGCTACACCTTC
TRBJ2-3 few TRBV4-2 TRBD2 CASSQPRGAGITDTQYF TGTGCCAGCAGCCAACCGCGGGGGGCGGGTATCACAGATACGCAGTATTTT
TRBJ2-1 NA TRBV11-3 NA CASSLVSGLGNEQFF TGTGCCAGCAGCTTAGTGTCAGGCTTGGGCAATGAGCAGTTCTTC
TRBJ1-6 few TRBV12-3/TRBV12-4 TRBD1 CASSRDRAMSPLHF TGTGCCAGCAGCCGGGACAGGGCCATGTCACCCCTCCACTTT
TRBJ1-2 NA TRBV2 TRBD1 CASSEIQGALQTYGYTF TGTGCCAGCAGTGAAATTCAGGGGGCCCTGCAGACCTATGGCTACACCTTC
TRBJ2-7 NA TRBV7-9 TRBD1 CASSVLRDRQSEQYF TGTGCCAGCAGCGTCCTCCGGGACAGACAGTCTGAGCAGTACTTC
TRBJ2-1 NA TRBV7-2 TRBD2 CASSPASGRSYNEQFF TGTGCCAGCAGCCCCGCTAGCGGGAGGTCCTACAATGAGCAGTTCTTC
TRBJ2-1 NA TRBV19 TRBD2 CASSIDNSGSYNEQFF TGTGCCAGTAGTATAGACAATAGCGGGAGTTACAATGAGCAGTTCTTC
TRBJ1-1 many TRBV10-3 NA CAISEQAEAFF TGTGCCATCAGTGAACAGGCTGAAGCTTTCTTT
TRBJ2-1 NA TRBV20-1 NA CSARDRASGQTSYNEQFF TGCAGTGCTAGAGATAGGGCCAGCGGCCAGACCTCCTACAATGAGCAGTTCTTC
TRBJ2-3 few TRBV2 TRBD2 CATRTSGRTDTQYF TGTGCCACCAGGACTAGCGGGCGCACAGATACGCAGTATTTT
TRBJ2-5 NA TRBV28 NA CASGGSAGGFQETQYF TGTGCCAGCGGGGGTTCCGCAGGGGGGTTTCAGGAGACCCAGTACTTC
TRBJ2-1 few TRBV5-4 NA CASSRSGLIYNEQFF TGTGCCAGCAGCCGTAGTGGGCTGATCTACAATGAGCAGTTCTTC
TRBJ2-1 many TRBV12-3/TRBV12-4 NA CASSSGPWEQFF TGTGCCAGCAGTTCGGGCCCATGGGAGCAGTTCTTC
TRBJ2-1 few TRBV6-1 TRBD1 CATAYTRDRSSEQFF TGTGCCACCGCTTACACAAGGGACAGATCAAGTGAGCAGTTCTTC
TRBJ1-1 NA TRBV15 NA CATSTPGDTEAFF TGTGCCACCAGCACACCTGGTGACACTGAAGCTTTCTTT
TRBJ2-1 many TRBV29-1 TRBD1 CSVERDRVNEQFF TGCAGCGTTGAACGGGACAGGGTCAATGAGCAGTTCTTC
TRBJ1-4 NA TRBV12-3/TRBV12-4 NA CASSTRGKLFF TGTGCCAGCAGTACAAGAGGAAAACTGTTTTTT
TRBJ2-3 NA TRBV6-5 NA CASSYSRVDTQYF TGTGCCAGCAGTTACTCGAGAGTAGATACGCAGTATTTT
TRBJ1-1 many TRBV4-1 NA CASSQEGRANTEAFF TGCGCCAGCAGCCAAGAAGGCAGGGCGAACACTGAAGCTTTCTTT
TRBJ1-5 NA TRBV15 NA CATSRDGQFNQPQHF TGTGCCACCAGCAGAGATGGTCAGTTCAATCAGCCCCAGCATTTT
TRBJ2-7 few TRBV7-9 NA CASSYQGDTLEQYF TGTGCCAGCAGCTATCAAGGGGACACCCTGGAGCAGTACTTC
TRBJ2-7 NA TRBV6-1 TRBD2 CASSEALRGTYEQYF TGTGCCAGCAGTGAAGCCTTGCGGGGGACCTACGAGCAGTACTTC
TRBJ2-1 NA TRBV9 TRBD2 CASSVVASGIYEQFF TGTGCCAGCAGCGTAGTGGCTAGCGGGATCTATGAGCAGTTCTTC
TRBJ2-3 few TRBV4-1 NA CASRLRVGGSDTQYF TGCGCCAGCAGGCTCAGGGTAGGAGGGTCAGATACGCAGTATTTT
TRBJ2-5 few TRBV20-1 TRBD1 CSAQRTGVYQETQYF TGCAGTGCCCAGCGGACAGGAGTGTACCAAGAGACCCAGTACTTC
TRBJ2-1 NA TRBV15 NA CATSREVVGEQFF TGTGCCACCAGCAGAGAAGTAGTTGGTGAGCAGTTCTTC
TRBJ2-3 few TRBV27 NA CASRPEAAVGGVFLADTQYF TGTGCCAGCAGACCCGAGGCTGCGGTAGGGGGGGTTTTTTTGGCAGATACGCAGTATTTT
TRBJ2-5 few TRBV20-1 TRBD2 CSARELAEETQYF TGCAGTGCTAGAGAACTAGCGGAAGAGACCCAGTACTTC
TRBJ2-5 few TRBV29-1 TRBD2 CSVGKTGTKQETQYF TGCAGCGTTGGGAAGACCGGGACTAAACAAGAGACCCAGTACTTC
TRBJ1-5 many TRBV3-1 NA CASSQENQPQHF TGCGCCAGCAGCCAAGAAAATCAGCCCCAGCATTTT
TRBJ2-5 few TRBV12-3/TRBV12-4 NA CASSLHGGAVETQYF TGTGCCAGCAGTTTACATGGGGGGGCTGTAGAGACCCAGTACTTC
TRBJ2-7 many TRBV5-1 NA CASGLSGTYEQYF TGCGCCAGCGGGCTCTCGGGGACCTACGAGCAGTACTTC
TRBJ2-3 many TRBV11-2 NA CASSLVGGTDTQYF TGTGCCAGCAGCTTAGTAGGGGGCACAGATACGCAGTATTTT
TRBJ2-5 NA TRBV12-3/TRBV12-4 TRBD1 CASRLLGQGFETQYF TGTGCCAGCAGGCTCTTGGGACAGGGTTTCGAGACCCAGTACTTC
TRBJ2-1 NA TRBV14 NA CASSQMAGAYNEQFF TGTGCCAGCAGCCAGATGGCAGGGGCCTACAATGAGCAGTTCTTC
TRBJ2-7 many TRBV5-1 NA CASSLGGASYEQYF TGCGCCAGCAGCTTGGGGGGGGCTTCCTACGAGCAGTACTTC
TRBJ2-3 NA TRBV6-2/TRBV6-3 NA CATITGTGTILRYF TGTGCCACCATAACTGGGACGGGGACCATATTGCGGTATTTT